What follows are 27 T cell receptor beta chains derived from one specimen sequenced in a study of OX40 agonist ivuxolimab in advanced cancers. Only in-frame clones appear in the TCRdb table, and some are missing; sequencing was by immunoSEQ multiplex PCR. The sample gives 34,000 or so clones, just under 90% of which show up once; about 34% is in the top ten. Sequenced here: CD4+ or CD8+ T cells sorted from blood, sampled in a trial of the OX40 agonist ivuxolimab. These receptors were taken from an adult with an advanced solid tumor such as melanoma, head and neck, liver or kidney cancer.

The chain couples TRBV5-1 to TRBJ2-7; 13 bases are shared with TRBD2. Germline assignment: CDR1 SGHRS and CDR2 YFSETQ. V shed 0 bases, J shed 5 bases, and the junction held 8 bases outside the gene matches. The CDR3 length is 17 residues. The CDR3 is CASSLARGLAGLHEQYF. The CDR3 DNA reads TGCGCCAGCAGCTTGGCGAGGGGACTAGCGGGGCTTCACGAGCAGTACTTC.

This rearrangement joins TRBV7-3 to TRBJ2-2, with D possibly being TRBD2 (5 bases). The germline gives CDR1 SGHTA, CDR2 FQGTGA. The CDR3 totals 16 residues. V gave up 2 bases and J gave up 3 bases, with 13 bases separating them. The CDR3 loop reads CASSLYGRDYTGELFF. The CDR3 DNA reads TGTGCCAGCAGCTTATACGGCCGGGATTACACCGGGGAGCTGTTTTTT.

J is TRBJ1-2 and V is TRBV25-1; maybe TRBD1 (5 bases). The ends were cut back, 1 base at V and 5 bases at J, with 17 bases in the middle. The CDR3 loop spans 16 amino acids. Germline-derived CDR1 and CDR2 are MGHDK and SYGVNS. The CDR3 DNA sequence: TGTGCCAGCAGTGAATGGGAGTGGGGGGGTTATTATGGCTACACCTTC. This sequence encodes CASSEWEWGGYYGYTF.

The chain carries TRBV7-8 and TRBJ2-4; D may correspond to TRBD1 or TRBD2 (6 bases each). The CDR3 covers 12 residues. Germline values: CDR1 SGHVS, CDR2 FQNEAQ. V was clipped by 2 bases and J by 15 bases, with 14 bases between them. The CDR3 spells CASSLNEGDLYF. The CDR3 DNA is TGTGCCAGCAGCTTAAACGAGGGGGACTTGTACTTC.

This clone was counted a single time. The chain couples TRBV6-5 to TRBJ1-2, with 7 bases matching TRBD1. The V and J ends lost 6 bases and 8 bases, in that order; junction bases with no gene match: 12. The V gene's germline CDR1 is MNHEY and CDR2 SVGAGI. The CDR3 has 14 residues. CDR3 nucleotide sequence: TGTGCCAGCAGGACACAGGGGACGGTATACGGCTACACCTTC. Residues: CASRTQGTVYGYTF.

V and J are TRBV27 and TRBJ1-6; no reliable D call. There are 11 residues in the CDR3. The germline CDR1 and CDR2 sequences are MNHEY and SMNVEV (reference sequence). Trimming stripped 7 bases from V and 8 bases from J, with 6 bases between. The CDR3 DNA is TGTGCCAGCAACGATGATTCACCCCTCCACTTT. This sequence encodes CASNDDSPLHF.

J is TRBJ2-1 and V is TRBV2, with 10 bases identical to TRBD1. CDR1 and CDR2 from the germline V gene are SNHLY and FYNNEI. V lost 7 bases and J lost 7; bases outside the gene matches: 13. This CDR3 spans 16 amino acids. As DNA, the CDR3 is TGTGCCAGCACTATGCCCCCGGGACAGGGGATAAATGAGCAGTTCTTC. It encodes CASTMPPGQGINEQFF. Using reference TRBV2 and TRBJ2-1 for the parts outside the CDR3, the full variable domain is EPEVTQTPSHQVTQMGQEVILRCVPISNHLYFYWYRQILGQKVEFLVSFYNNEISEKSEIFDDQFSVERPDGSNFTLKIRSTKLEDSAMYFCASTMPPGQGINEQFFGPGTRLTVL.

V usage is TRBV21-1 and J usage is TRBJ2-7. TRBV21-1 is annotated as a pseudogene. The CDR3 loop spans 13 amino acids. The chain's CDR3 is CASSDYMRYEQYF. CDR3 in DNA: TGTGCCAGCAGTGATTACATGAGATACGAGCAGTACTTC.

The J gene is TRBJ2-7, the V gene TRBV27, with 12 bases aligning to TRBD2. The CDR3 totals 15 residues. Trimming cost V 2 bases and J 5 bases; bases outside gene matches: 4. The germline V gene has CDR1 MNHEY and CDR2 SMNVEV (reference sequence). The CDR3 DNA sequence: TGTGCCAGCAGTTTACTAGCGGGAGGGGTAGACGAGCAGTACTTC. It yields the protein CASSLLAGGVDEQYF.

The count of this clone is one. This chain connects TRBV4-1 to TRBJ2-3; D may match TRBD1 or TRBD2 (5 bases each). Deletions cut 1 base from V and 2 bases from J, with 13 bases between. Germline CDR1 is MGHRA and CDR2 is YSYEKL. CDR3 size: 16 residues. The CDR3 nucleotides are TGCGCCAGCAGCCAAGTTCCGGGACGAGACACAGATACGCAGTATTTT. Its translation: CASSQVPGRDTDTQYF.

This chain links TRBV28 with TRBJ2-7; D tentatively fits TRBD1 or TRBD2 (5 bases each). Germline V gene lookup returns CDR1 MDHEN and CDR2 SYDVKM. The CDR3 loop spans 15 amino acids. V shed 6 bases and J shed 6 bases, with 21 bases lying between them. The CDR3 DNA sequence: TGTGCCAGCAGACGAAGGGACCGCGAGTTCATCGAGCAGTACTTC. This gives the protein CASRRRDREFIEQYF.

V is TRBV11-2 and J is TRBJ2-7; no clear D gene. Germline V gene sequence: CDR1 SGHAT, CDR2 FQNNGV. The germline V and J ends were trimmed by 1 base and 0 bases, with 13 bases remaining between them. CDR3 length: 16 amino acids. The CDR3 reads CASSLAPVGLSYEQYF. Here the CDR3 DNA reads TGTGCCAGCAGCTTAGCCCCGGTTGGGCTCTCCTACGAGCAGTACTTC.

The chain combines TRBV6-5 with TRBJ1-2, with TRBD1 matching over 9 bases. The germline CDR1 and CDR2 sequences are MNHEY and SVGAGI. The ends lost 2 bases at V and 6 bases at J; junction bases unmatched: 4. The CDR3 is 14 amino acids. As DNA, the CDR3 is TGTGCCAGCAGTTACACAGGGGGCATGGATGGCTACACCTTC. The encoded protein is CASSYTGGMDGYTF.

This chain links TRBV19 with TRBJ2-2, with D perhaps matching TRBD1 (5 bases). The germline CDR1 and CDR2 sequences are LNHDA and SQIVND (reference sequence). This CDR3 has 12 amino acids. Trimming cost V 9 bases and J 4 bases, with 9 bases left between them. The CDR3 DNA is TGTGCCAGCCCGACAGCCACCGGGGAGCTGTTTTTT. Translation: CASPTATGELFF.

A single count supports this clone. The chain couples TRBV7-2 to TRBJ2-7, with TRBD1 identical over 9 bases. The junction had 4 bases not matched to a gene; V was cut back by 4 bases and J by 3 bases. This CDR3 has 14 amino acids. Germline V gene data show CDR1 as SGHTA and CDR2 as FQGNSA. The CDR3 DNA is TGTGCCAGCAGCTACCAGGACAGGGGCTACGAGCAGTACTTC. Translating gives CASSYQDRGYEQYF. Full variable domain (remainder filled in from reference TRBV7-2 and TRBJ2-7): GAGVSQSPSNKVTEKGKDVELRCDPISGHTALYWYRQSLGQGLEFLIYFQGNSAPDKSGLPSDRFSAERTGGSVSTLTIQRTQQEDSAVYLCASSYQDRGYEQYFGPGTRLTVT.

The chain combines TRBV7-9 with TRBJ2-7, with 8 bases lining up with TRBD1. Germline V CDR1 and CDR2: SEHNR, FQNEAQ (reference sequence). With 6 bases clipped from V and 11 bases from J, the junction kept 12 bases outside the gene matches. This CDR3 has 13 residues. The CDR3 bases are TGTGCCAGCAGGTCCCCCGGGACAGGAGTCGAGTACTTC. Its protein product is CASRSPGTGVEYF.

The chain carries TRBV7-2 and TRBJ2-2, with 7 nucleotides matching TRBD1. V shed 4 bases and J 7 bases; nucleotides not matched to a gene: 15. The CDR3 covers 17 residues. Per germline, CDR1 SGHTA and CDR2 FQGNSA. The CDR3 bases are TGTGCCAGCAGCTGGATCGTGAGGGGGCCTCAATTCGGGGAGCTGTTTTTT. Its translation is CASSWIVRGPQFGELFF.

The CDR3 is CASRTGGAGELFF. The DNA of the CDR3 is TGTGCCAGCAGGACCGGGGGCGCCGGGGAGCTGTTTTTT. V is TRBV28 and J is TRBJ2-2; D may correspond to TRBD1 or TRBD2 (6 bases each). The CDR3 spans 13 residues. CDR1 is MDHEN and CDR2 is SYDVKM in the germline V gene. V lost 6 bases and J 6 bases, leaving 11 bases between the germline ends.

The CDR3 region has the DNA TGTGCCAGCAGACCCGGACTAGCTTATATATACGAGCAGTACTTC. Translated: CASRPGLAYIYEQYF. V usage is TRBV6-5 and J usage is TRBJ2-7; TRBD2 agrees at 8 bases. The V gene end was trimmed by 6 bases and the J gene end by 4 bases; junction bases not matched to a gene: 11. The CDR3 is 15 residues long. Germline-derived CDR1 and CDR2 are MNHEY and SVGAGI.

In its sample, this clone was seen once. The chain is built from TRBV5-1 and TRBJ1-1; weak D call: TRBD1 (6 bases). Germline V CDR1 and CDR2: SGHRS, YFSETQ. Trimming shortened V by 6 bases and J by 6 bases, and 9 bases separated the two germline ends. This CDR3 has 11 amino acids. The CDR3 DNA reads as TGCGCCAGCACAGCAGGGGCTGAAGCTTTCTTT. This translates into CASTAGAEAFF.

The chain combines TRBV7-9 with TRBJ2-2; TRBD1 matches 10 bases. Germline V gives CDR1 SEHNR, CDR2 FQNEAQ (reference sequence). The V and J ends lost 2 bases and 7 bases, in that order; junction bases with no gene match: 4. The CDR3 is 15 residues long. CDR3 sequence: CASSLPGQGFGELFF. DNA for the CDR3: TGTGCCAGCAGCTTACCGGGACAGGGGTTCGGGGAGCTGTTTTTT. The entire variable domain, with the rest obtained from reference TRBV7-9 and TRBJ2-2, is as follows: DTGVSQNPRHKITKRGQNVTFRCDPISEHNRLYWYRQTLGQGPEFLTYFQNEAQLEKSRLLSDRFSAERPKGSFSTLEIQRTEQGDSAMYLCASSLPGQGFGELFFGEGSRLTVL.

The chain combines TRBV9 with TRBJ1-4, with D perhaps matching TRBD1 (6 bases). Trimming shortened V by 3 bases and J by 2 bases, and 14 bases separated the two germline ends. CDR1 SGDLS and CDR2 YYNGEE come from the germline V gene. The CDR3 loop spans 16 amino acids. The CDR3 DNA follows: TGTGCCAGCAGCGAGCGCGGGGGCCGGACTAATGAAAAACTGTTTTTT. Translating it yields CASSERGGRTNEKLFF.

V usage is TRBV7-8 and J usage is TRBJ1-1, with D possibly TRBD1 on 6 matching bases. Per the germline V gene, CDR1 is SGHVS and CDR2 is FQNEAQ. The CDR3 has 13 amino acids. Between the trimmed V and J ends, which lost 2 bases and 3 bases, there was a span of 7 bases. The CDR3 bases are TGTGCCAGCAGCTTACCAGGGGACACTGAAGCTTTCTTT. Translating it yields CASSLPGDTEAFF.

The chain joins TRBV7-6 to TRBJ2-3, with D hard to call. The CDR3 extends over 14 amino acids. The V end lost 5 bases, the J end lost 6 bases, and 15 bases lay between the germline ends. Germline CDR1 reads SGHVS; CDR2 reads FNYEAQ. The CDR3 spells CASSLYTDSDTQYF. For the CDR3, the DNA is TGTGCCAGCAGCCTCTATACCGATTCGGATACGCAGTATTTT.

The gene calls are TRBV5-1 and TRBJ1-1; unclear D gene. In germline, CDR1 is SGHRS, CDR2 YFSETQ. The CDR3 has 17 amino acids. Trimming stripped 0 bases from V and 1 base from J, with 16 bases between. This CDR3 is CASSLGPAVMGNTEAFF. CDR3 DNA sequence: TGCGCCAGCAGCTTGGGCCCGGCCGTCATGGGGAACACTGAAGCTTTCTTT.

CDR3 sequence (DNA): TGTGCCACCTCAATCCGCAGGGACGGATCGTTTCAGTACTTC. This codes for CATSIRRDGSFQYF. This rearrangement joins TRBV27 to TRBJ2-4; D tentatively fits TRBD1 or TRBD2 (5 bases each). Germline V gives CDR1 MNHEY, CDR2 SMNVEV (reference sequence). There are 14 residues in the CDR3. Trimming cost V 10 bases and J 11 bases, with 24 bases left between them.

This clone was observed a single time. The CDR3 loop reads CASSWTALWVNTEAFF. Here the CDR3 DNA reads TGTGCCAGCAGCTGGACAGCTCTCTGGGTGAACACTGAAGCTTTCTTT. The chain combines TRBV7-6 with TRBJ1-1; TRBD1 might be the D (6 bases). Germline V CDR1 and CDR2: SGHVS, FNYEAQ. The CDR3 runs 16 residues. The ends were cut back, 4 bases at V and 0 bases at J, with 15 bases in the middle.